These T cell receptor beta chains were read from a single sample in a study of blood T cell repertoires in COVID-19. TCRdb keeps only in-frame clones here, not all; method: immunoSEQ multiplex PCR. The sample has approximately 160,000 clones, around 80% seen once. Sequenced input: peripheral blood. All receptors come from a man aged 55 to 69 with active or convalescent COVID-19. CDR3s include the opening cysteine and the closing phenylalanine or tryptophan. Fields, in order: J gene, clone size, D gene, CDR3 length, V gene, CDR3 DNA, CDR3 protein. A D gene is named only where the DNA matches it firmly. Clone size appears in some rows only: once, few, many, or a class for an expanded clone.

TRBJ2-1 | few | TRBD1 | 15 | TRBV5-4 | TGTGCCAGCAGCTTGGAGCAGGGGGCCGATAATGAGCAGTTCTTC | CASSLEQGADNEQFF
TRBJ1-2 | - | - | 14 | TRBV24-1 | TGTGCCACCAGTGACTGGGACACGGCCTATGGCTACACCTTC | CATSDWDTAYGYTF
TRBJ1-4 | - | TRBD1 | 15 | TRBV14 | TGTGCCAGCAGCCAAGTGGGACAGACTAATGAAAAACTGTTTTTT | CASSQVGQTNEKLFF
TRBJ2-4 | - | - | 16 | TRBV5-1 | TGCGCCAGCAGCCCTGAACTGGTACTAGCCAAAAACATTCAGTACTTC | CASSPELVLAKNIQYF
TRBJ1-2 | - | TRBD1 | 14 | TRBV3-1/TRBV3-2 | TGTGCCAGCAGCCACCCGGACAGGGCCTATGGCTACACCTTC | CASSHPDRAYGYTF
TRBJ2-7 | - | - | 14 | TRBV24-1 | TGTGCCACCAGTGACCCTTTCCGAGGGTACGAGCAGTACTTC | CATSDPFRGYEQYF
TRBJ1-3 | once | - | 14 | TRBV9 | TGTGCCAGCAGCGCGCGAGGGACTGGAAACACCATATATTTT | CASSARGTGNTIYF
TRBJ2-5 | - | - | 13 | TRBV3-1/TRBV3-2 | TGTGCCAGCAGCCGCGGGCTACAAGAGACCCAGTACTTC | CASSRGLQETQYF
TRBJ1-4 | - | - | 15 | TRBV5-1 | TGCGCCAGCAGCTCTCAGGGCGCGGCTAATGAAAAACTGTTTTTT | CASSSQGAANEKLFF
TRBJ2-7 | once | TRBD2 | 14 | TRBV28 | TGTGCCAGCAGTGCGGGGGTTATCGGCTACGAGCAGTACTTC | CASSAGVIGYEQYF
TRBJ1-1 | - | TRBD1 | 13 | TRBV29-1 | TGCAGCGTCCAGACAGGGCCGGGCACTGAAGCTTTCTTT | CSVQTGPGTEAFF
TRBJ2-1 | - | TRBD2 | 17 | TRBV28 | TGCGCCAGCAGTTTCCTAGCGGGGCCAAGCTCCTACAATGAGCAGTTCTTC | CASSFLAGPSSYNEQFF
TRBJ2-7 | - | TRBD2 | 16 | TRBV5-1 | TGCGCCAGCAGCTTGGCCCCTCCGGGGGGGGCCTACGAGCAGTACTTC | CASSLAPPGGAYEQYF
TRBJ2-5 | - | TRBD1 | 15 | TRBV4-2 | TGTGCCAGCAGCCAGGACCGGACAGGGAAAGAGACCCAGTACTTC | CASSQDRTGKETQYF
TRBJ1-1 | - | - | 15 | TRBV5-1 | TGCGCCAGCAGCCAAGGGGTAATCATGAACACTGAAGCTTTCTTT | CASSQGVIMNTEAFF
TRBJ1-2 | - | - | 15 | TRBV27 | TGTGCCAGCAGTTTTCGCGACACCTCCGGGGGTGGCTACACCTTC | CASSFRDTSGGGYTF
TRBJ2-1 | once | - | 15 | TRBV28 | TGTGCCAGCAGTTTTCTCGCGGGGTCGGGGAATGAGCAGTTCTTC | CASSFLAGSGNEQFF
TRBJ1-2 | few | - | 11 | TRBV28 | TGTGCCAGCAGTTTCCGGGATGGCTACACCTTC | CASSFRDGYTF
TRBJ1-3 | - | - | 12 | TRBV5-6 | TGTGCCAGCAGCTTACGGGGAAACACCATATATTTT | CASSLRGNTIYF
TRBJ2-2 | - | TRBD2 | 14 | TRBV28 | TGTGCCAGCAGTTTGGGCGGGAGAGACGGGGAGCTGTTTTTT | CASSLGGRDGELFF
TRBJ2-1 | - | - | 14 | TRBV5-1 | TGCGCCAGCAGCTTGGCCCAGGACACCAATGAGCAGTTCTTC | CASSLAQDTNEQFF
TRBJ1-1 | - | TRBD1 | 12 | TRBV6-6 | TGTGCCAGCAGTTCTGGACAGGGGGAAGCTTTCTTT | CASSSGQGEAFF
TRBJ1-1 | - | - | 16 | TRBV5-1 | TGCGCCAGCAGCTTGGCCATCAGGCGGGAAGCCACTGAAGCTTTCTTT | CASSLAIRREATEAFF
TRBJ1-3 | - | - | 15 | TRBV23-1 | TGCGCCAGCAGTCAACAGGACAACTCTGGAAACACCATATATTTT | CASSQQDNSGNTIYF
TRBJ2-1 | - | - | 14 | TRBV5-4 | TGTGCCAGCAGCTTGGAGCGGGCACGCGGACGTAAATTCTTC | CASSLERARGRKFF
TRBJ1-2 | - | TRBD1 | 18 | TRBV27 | TGTGCCAGCAGTTTAAACTTCGGGACAGGGCTTTCTAACTATGGCTACACCTTC | CASSLNFGTGLSNYGYTF
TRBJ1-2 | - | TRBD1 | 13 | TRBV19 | TGTGCCAGTAGTTCGGACAGGGGTGGCGGCTACACCTTC | CASSSDRGGGYTF
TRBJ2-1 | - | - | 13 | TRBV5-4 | TGTGCCAGCAGCTTGGATCAGAACAATGAGCAGTTCTTC | CASSLDQNNEQFF
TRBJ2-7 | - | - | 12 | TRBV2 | TGTGCCAGCACCACTAGGTCCTACGAGCAGTACTTC | CASTTRSYEQYF
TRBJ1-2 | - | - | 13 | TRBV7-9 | TGTGCCAGCAGCTTAGCCGACAGTAGCGGCTACACCTTC | CASSLADSSGYTF
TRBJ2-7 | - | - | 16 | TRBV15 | TGTGCCACCAGCAGAGATCGACAGTCAAGCTCCTACGAGCAGTACTTC | CATSRDRQSSSYEQYF
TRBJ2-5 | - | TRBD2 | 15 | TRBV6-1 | TGTGCCAGCAGTGAGGGTAGCGGGGTCTCAGAGACCCAGTACTTC | CASSEGSGVSETQYF